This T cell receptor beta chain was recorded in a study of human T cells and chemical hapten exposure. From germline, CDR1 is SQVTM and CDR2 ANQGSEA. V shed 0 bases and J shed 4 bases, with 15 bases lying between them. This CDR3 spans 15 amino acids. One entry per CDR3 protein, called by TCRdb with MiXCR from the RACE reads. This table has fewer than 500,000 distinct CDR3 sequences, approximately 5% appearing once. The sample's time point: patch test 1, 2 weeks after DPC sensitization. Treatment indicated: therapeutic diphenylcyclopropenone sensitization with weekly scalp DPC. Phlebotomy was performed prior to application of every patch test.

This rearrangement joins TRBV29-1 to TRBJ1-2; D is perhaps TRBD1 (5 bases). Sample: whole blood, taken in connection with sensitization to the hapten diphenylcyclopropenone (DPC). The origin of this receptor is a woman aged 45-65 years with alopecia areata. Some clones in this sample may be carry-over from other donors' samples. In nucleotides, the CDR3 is TGCAGCGTTGAAGATCGGGACGCTTCTTCCTATGGCTACACCTTC. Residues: CSVEDRDASSYGYTF.